The present T cell receptor (beta chain) was sequenced within a study of molecular identifiers for immune sequencing clone quantification. In preparing bulk TCR libraries, previously described methods and listed TCR primers were used. TCRdb re-analysed the PCR reads in MiXCR, keeping a single row per CDR3 protein. This table has tens of thousands of distinct CDR3 sequences, 19% appearing once. This clonotype was seen at least ten times. Its antigen remains unidentified. General study findings and limits: Identical TCR molecules can share a barcode, and this sharing could underestimate highly expanded clone sizes.

With V trimmed by 1 base and J by 3 bases, 8 bases remained unmatched. Germline-derived CDR1 and CDR2 are MDHEN and SYDVKM. The CDR3 sequence is 18 residues long. This sequence joins TRBV28 and TRBJ1-5, with 11 nucleotides matching TRBD1. The sequenced material came from naive CD8+ T cells from blood, with Jurkat cell RNA spiked in. This sample's subset: FACS-sorted CD8+CD4-CCR7+CD45RA+ naive T cells. The clonotype comes from a human donor in good health. Some libraries in this study had Jurkat cell RNA spiked in. CDR3 in amino acids: CASSLSTGTGGYNQPQHF. The CDR3 nucleotides read TGTGCCAGCAGTTTATCCACCGGGACAGGGGGTTACAATCAGCCCCAGCATTTT.